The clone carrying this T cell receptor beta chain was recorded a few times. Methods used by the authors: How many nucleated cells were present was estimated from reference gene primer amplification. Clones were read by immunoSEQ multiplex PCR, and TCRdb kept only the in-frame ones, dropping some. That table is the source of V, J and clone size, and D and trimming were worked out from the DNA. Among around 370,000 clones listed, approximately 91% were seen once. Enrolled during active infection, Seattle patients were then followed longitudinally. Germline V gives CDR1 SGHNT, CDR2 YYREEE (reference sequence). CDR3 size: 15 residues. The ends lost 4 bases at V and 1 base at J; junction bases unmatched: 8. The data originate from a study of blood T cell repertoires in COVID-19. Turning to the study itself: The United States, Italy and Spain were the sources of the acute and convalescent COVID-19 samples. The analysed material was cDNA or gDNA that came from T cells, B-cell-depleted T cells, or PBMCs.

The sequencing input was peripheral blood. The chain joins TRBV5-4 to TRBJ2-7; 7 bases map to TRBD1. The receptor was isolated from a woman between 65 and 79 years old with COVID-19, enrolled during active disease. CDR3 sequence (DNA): TGTGCCAGCAGCCGTCGGACAGGCGGTTCCTACGAGCAGTACTTC. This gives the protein CASSRRTGGSYEQYF.